The 16 T cell receptor beta chains below all came from one sample that was sequenced in a study of CD8 T cells in ankylosing spondylitis. TCRdb reanalysed the 5' RACE reads using MiXCR and keeps one entry per CDR3 protein. This sample has 300,000 to 350,000 distinct CDR3 sequences, with less than 25% found just once. The sample taken for sequencing was blood, either unsorted or a sorted T cell fraction (not recorded which). These receptors were taken from a female donor with ankylosing spondylitis or in good health (not recorded which).

This clonotype came up many times. The chain has TRBV29-1 and TRBJ2-1, with D tentatively TRBD2 (5 bases). CDR3 size: 14 residues. The germline CDR1 and CDR2 sequences are SQVTM and ANQGSEA. V lost 5 bases and J 10 bases, leaving 21 bases between the germline ends. CDR3 residues: CSVRVTGSLGEQFF. Here the CDR3 DNA reads TGCAGCGTTAGGGTAACGGGAAGTCTGGGGGAGCAGTTCTTC.

The chain joins TRBV6-1 to TRBJ2-1; D unclear. This CDR3 contains 12 residues. Trimming removed 4 bases from V and 4 bases from J, with 5 bases in between. Per the germline V gene, CDR1 is MNHNS and CDR2 is SASEGT. Here the CDR3 reads CASSATYNEQFF. The CDR3 region has the DNA TGTGCCAGCAGTGCGACGTACAATGAGCAGTTCTTC.

V and J are TRBV25-1 and TRBJ2-2; maybe TRBD1 (5 bases). Per germline, CDR1 MGHDK and CDR2 SYGVNS. The CDR3 has 17 amino acids. Between the trimmed V and J ends, which lost 8 bases and 7 bases, there was a span of 26 bases. CDR3 residues: CASAVSTGNGRRGELFF. The CDR3 region has the DNA TGTGCCAGCGCAGTCTCTACAGGCAACGGGCGACGCGGGGAGCTGTTTTTT.

The chain employs TRBV10-3 and TRBJ2-1, with D maybe TRBD2 (5 bases). V was pared by 2 bases and J by 9 bases, with 14 bases between. CDR3 length: 14 residues. The V gene's germline CDR1 is ENHRY and CDR2 SYGVKD. The CDR3 coding sequence is TGTGCCATCAGTGAGGAAATCTCAGCGGTTGAGCAGTTCTTC. It specifies CAISEEISAVEQFF.

In its sample, this clonotype was seen once. V is TRBV6-5 and J is TRBJ2-2; D call uncertain. This CDR3 spans 14 amino acids. Trimming left V 7 bases short and J 2 bases short, with 11 bases between. Germline-derived CDR1 and CDR2 are MNHEY and SVGAGI. This CDR3 is CASTVPTNTGELFF. The CDR3 DNA sequence: TGTGCCAGCACGGTACCGACCAACACCGGGGAGCTGTTTTTT.

V usage is TRBV6-4 and J usage is TRBJ2-1, with D uncertain. Trimming pared 5 bases from V and 5 bases from J, leaving 10 bases between. The CDR3 loop spans 13 amino acids. Germline V gives CDR1 MRHNA, CDR2 SNTAGT. CDR3 loop: CASSPRIHNEQFF. CDR3 sequence (DNA): TGTGCCAGCAGTCCTCGGATACACAATGAGCAGTTCTTC.

The rearrangement links TRBV7-6 to TRBJ2-7, with 7 bases identical to TRBD1. The J segment lost 3 bases and the V segment lost 3 bases, leaving 5 bases of the junction unmatched. The CDR3 extends over 14 amino acids. Germline CDR1 and CDR2: SGHVS and FNYEAQ. The DNA for the CDR3 is TGTGCCAGCAGCTTTGGGACAGCGGACTACGAGCAGTACTTC. Its translation: CASSFGTADYEQYF.

The sample holds a few counts of this clonotype. The CDR3 sequence is CASSFRGLKNIQYF. The DNA for the CDR3 is TGTGCCAGCAGTTTCAGGGGGCTGAAAAACATTCAGTACTTC. The rearrangement links TRBV6-5 to TRBJ2-4; 8 nucleotides agree with TRBD1. The junction had 3 bases not matched to a gene; V was cut back by 4 bases and J by 4 bases. Germline CDR1 reads MNHEY; CDR2 reads SVGAGI. This CDR3 spans 14 amino acids.

The rearrangement links TRBV5-6 to TRBJ1-5; possible D gene TRBD1, 5 bases. Germline CDR1 and CDR2: SGHDT and YYEEEE. Trimming left V 0 bases short and J 9 bases short, with 13 bases between. The CDR3 extends over 14 amino acids. Here the CDR3 DNA reads TGTGCCAGCAGCTTGGGAGTGGGGCGAGGGCCCCAGCATTTT. Translating it yields CASSLGVGRGPQHF.

The sample holds a few counts of this clonotype. The chain is built from TRBV7-9 and TRBJ2-7, with 11 bases aligning to TRBD2. The CDR3 has 14 residues. After removal of 7 bases from V and 7 bases from J, the junction contained 9 bases not matched to a gene. CDR1 SEHNR and CDR2 FQNEAQ come from the germline V gene (reference sequence). CDR3 nucleotide sequence: TGTGCCAGCACCCCTGTAGCGGGAGGGGGGGAGCAGTACTTC. Its protein is CASTPVAGGGEQYF.

V and J are TRBV26 and TRBJ1-6. TRBV26 counts as a pseudogene. The CDR3 is 14 amino acids. The CDR3 DNA sequence: TGTGCCAGTAGTTCACAGGCGATGAATTCACCCCTCCACTTT. This sequence encodes CASSSQAMNSPLHF.

CDR3 loop: CSARGQGRAGGYTF. In nucleotides, the CDR3 is TGCAGTGCACGAGGACAGGGTCGGGCTGGCGGCTACACCTTC. This chain connects TRBV20-1 to TRBJ1-2, with 8 bases aligning to TRBD1. Germline values: CDR1 DFQATT, CDR2 SNEGSKA (reference sequence). This CDR3 comprises 14 residues. After removal of 6 bases from V and 8 bases from J, the junction contained 14 bases not matched to a gene.

J is TRBJ1-5 and V is TRBV19; 7 nucleotides align to TRBD1. The V gene end was trimmed by 3 bases and the J gene end by 4 bases; junction bases not matched to a gene: 9. This CDR3 has 16 residues. CDR1 and CDR2 from the germline V gene are LNHDA and SQIVND (reference sequence). In DNA, the CDR3 is TGTGCCAGTAGTATTGGAGACAGGGTGAAAAATCAGCCCCAGCATTTT. Amino acids: CASSIGDRVKNQPQHF.

The chain employs TRBV19 and TRBJ2-1; D uncertain. The V and J ends lost 5 bases and 7 bases respectively, with 12 bases between them. CDR3 length: 13 residues. Germline CDR1 reads LNHDA; CDR2 reads SQIVND (reference sequence). DNA of the CDR3: TGTGCCAGTAGTTTAACTCCGAGGAATGAGCAGTTCTTC. Protein: CASSLTPRNEQFF.

As for this clonotype: No DNA is shown, since the ends of the CDR3 on it are uncertain; the CDR3 is the one TCRdb lists. The chain uses TRBV20-1 and TRBJ2-2; the table's TRBD2 call for D was not verified on the DNA. The V gene's germline CDR1 is DFQATT and CDR2 SNEGSKA (reference sequence). The CDR3 extends over 16 residues, inclusive of both ends. The CDR3 loop is CSASTGVAGGTGELVF.

This clonotype came up many times. V gene TRBV12-3 or TRBV12-4 combines with J gene TRBJ2-1; 13 nucleotides agree with TRBD2. This CDR3 is 15 amino acids long. After removal of 1 base from V and 6 bases from J, the junction contained 0 bases not matched to a gene. CDR3 loop: CASSLGTSGSNEQFF. CDR3 DNA: TGTGCCAGCAGTTTAGGGACTAGCGGGAGCAATGAGCAGTTCTTC.